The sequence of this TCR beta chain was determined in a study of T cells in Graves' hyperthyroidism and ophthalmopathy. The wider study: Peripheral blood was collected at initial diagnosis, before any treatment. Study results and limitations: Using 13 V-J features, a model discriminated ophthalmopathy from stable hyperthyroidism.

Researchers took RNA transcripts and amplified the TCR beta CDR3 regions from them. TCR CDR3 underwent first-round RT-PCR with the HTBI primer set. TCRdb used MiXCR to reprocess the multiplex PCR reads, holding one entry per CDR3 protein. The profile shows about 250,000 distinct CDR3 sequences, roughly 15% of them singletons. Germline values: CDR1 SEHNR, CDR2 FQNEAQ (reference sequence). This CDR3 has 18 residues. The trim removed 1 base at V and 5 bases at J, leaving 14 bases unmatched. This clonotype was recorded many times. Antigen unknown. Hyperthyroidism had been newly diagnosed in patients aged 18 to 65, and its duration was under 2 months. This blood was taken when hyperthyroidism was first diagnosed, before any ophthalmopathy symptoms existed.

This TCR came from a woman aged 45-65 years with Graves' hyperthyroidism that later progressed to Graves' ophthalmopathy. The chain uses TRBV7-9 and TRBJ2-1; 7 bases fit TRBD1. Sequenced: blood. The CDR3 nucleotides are TGTGCCAGCAGCTTAGTGCTTATCCAGGGGGTGACACACAATGAGCAGTTCTTC. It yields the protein CASSLVLIQGVTHNEQFF.